What follows describes a single TCR beta chain. Antigen: not known. Looked up from germline, CDR1 is SGHRS and CDR2 is YFSETQ. The V end was cut by 1 base, the J end by 4 bases, with 13 bases between. CDR3 size: 15 residues. This specimen belongs to a study of PD-1 blockade in classical Hodgkin lymphoma. Data came from immunoSEQ multiplex PCR; TCRdb stores just in-frame clones and leaves some out. The sample yields 40,000 to 50,000 clones, approximately 86% seen once. Study conclusions and caveats: TCR diversity rose significantly by C4D1 in CD4+ but not CD8+ cells. Complete responders possessed baseline diversity comparable to newly diagnosed patients. Nivolumab starters within 1 year of ASCT were excluded. Compared with healthy donors, newly diagnosed patients reportedly showed lower baseline TCR diversity.

The patients all showed relapse after autologous stem cell transplantation, while their brentuximab vedotin exposure varied. V and J are TRBV5-1 and TRBJ2-3, with D perhaps TRBD1 or TRBD2 (5 bases each). Source: peripheral blood mononuclear cells (PBMCs), taken before the second cycle of nivolumab. The sequence came from a human donor with classical Hodgkin lymphoma. The CDR3 is CASSLRGMGADTQYF. The CDR3, as DNA: TGCGCCAGCAGCTTGAGAGGGATGGGGGCAGATACGCAGTATTTT.